Each of the 15 T cell receptor beta chains below was sequenced from the same sample in a study of OX40 agonist ivuxolimab in advanced cancers. Using immunoSEQ multiplex PCR, the repertoire was profiled, and TCRdb retains in-frame clones only, with some absent. The sample yields 50,000 to 60,000 clones, about 83% seen once. The sample consisted of CD4+ or CD8+ T cells sorted from blood, taken in a trial of the OX40 agonist ivuxolimab. These TCRs come from an adult with an advanced solid tumor such as melanoma, head and neck, liver or kidney cancer.

The chain is built from TRBV5-4 and TRBJ2-1; 10 bases are shared with TRBD2. The CDR3 length is 15 residues. Germline CDR1 is SGHNT and CDR2 is YYREEE (reference sequence). With 4 bases clipped from V and 0 bases from J, the junction kept 1 base outside the gene matches. For the CDR3, the DNA is TGTGCCAGCAGCCCTAGCGGGAGCTCCTACAATGAGCAGTTCTTC. It encodes CASSPSGSSYNEQFF.

This rearrangement joins TRBV2 to TRBJ1-2; 8 bases line up with TRBD1. The CDR3 sequence is 13 residues long. Germline CDR1 is SNHLY and CDR2 is FYNNEI. V was clipped by 7 bases and J by 4 bases; unmatched bases: 5. The DNA for the CDR3 is TGTGCCAGCACTCTGGGACAGGCCTATGGCTACACCTTC. Amino acid sequence: CASTLGQAYGYTF.

Turning to this clone: The junction and the germline gene differ at one end; a read error may be behind it. The V and J genes are TRBV4-2 and TRBJ2-3; 9 positions agree with TRBD2. Germline V gene sequence: CDR1 LGHNA, CDR2 YNFKEQ. The CDR3 contains 16 residues. The CDR3 coding sequence is TGTGCCAGCAACCAAGTTGCGGGGGGGGTATCAGATACGCAGTATTTT. It specifies CASNQVAGGVSDTQYF.

The rearrangement links TRBV5-1 to TRBJ1-6, with D tentatively TRBD1 (6 bases). This CDR3 has 15 residues. CDR1 is SGHRS, CDR2 YFSETQ, per germline. The V and J ends lost 0 bases and 7 bases respectively, with 11 bases between them. The CDR3 reads CASSLGGGPNSPLHF. DNA for the CDR3: TGCGCCAGCAGCTTGGGTGGGGGGCCGAATTCACCCCTCCACTTT.

The chain links TRBV6-5 to TRBJ1-1; 7 bases agree with TRBD1. The CDR3 covers 12 residues. Germline V gene data show CDR1 as MNHEY and CDR2 as SVGAGI. Germline trimming cut 2 bases from V and 11 bases from J; bases unmatched to any gene: 5. This CDR3 is CASSYRTGDAFF. The DNA for the CDR3 is TGTGCCAGCAGTTACCGAACAGGGGATGCTTTCTTT.

The chain is built from TRBV4-1 and TRBJ1-2, with no clear D. With 0 bases removed from V and 0 bases from J, the gap between germline ends came to 8 bases. This CDR3 is 15 amino acids long. The germline gives CDR1 MGHRA, CDR2 YSYEKL. This CDR3 is CASSQEASTNYGYTF. The CDR3 coding sequence is TGCGCCAGCAGCCAAGAAGCCAGTACTAACTATGGCTACACCTTC.

The V and J genes are TRBV5-6 and TRBJ2-5; D uncertain. CDR3 length equals 11 residues. V was shortened by 4 bases and J by 4 bases, with 5 bases between the two germline ends. Germline lookup yields CDR1 SGHDT and CDR2 YYEEEE. CDR3 sequence reads: CASSTSETQYF. The CDR3 nucleotides read TGTGCCAGCAGCACATCAGAGACCCAGTACTTC.

The J gene is TRBJ2-2, the V gene TRBV15, with 13 bases aligning to TRBD2. Germline V gene data show CDR1 as LNHNV and CDR2 as YYDKDF (reference sequence). The junction had 4 bases not matched to a gene; V was cut back by 3 bases and J by 0 bases. CDR3 size: 18 residues. The chain's CDR3 is CATSSRTSGRPNTGELFF. DNA of the CDR3: TGTGCCACCAGCAGCCGGACTAGCGGGAGACCGAACACCGGGGAGCTGTTTTTT. The entire variable domain, with the rest obtained from reference TRBV15 and TRBJ2-2, is as follows: DAMVIQNPRYQVTQFGKPVTLSCSQTLNHNVMYWYQQKSSQAPKLLFHYYDKDFNNEADTPDNFQSRRPNTSFCFLDIRSPGLGDTAMYLCATSSRTSGRPNTGELFFGEGSRLTVL.

This rearrangement joins TRBV28 to TRBJ2-3, with TRBD2 as a possible D gene (6 bases). Trimming removed 3 bases from V and 4 bases from J, with 11 bases in between. The CDR3 is 14 residues long. CDR1 is MDHEN, CDR2 SYDVKM, per germline. CDR3 region: CASSLASVPDTQYF. CDR3 in DNA: TGTGCCAGCAGTTTGGCTAGCGTCCCAGATACGCAGTATTTT.

This chain links TRBV7-8 with TRBJ1-2; a possible D gene is TRBD1 (6 bases). The V gene's germline CDR1 is SGHVS and CDR2 FQNEAQ. The CDR3 has 13 residues. V lost 1 base and J 8 bases, leaving 11 bases between the germline ends. The CDR3 DNA sequence: TGTGCCAGCAGCTTAGACAGGGTCTCCGGCTACACCTTC. This codes for CASSLDRVSGYTF.

In DNA, the CDR3 is TGTGCCAGCAGCCGCGTTGTGAGCTCCTACAATGAGCAGTTCTTC. The encoded protein is CASSRVVSSYNEQFF. This chain connects TRBV11-2 to TRBJ2-1; D unclear. Per germline, CDR1 SGHAT and CDR2 FQNNGV. The CDR3 is 15 residues long. Trimming cost V 5 bases and J 0 bases, with 11 bases left between them.

A single count supports this clone. The chain uses TRBV7-8 and TRBJ2-7; D may be TRBD2 (5 bases). V lost 3 bases to trimming and J lost 5 bases, with 17 bases between them. The CDR3 sequence is 15 residues long. The germline V gene has CDR1 SGHVS and CDR2 FQNEAQ. DNA of the CDR3: TGTGCCAGCAGCTTTGGAGCGGCGGTCCAGGACGAGCAGTACTTC. This gives the protein CASSFGAAVQDEQYF.

The chain uses TRBV29-1 and TRBJ2-7; 11 bases map to TRBD2. The CDR3 length is 16 residues. Germline trimming cut 2 bases from V and 0 bases from J; bases unmatched to any gene: 6. Germline CDR1 reads SQVTM; CDR2 reads ANQGSEA. This CDR3 is CSVEYSGTSGSYEQYF. The CDR3 DNA reads as TGCAGCGTTGAATATTCCGGGACTAGCGGCTCCTACGAGCAGTACTTC.

The rearrangement uses TRBV28 and TRBJ2-7, with D unresolved. V lost 3 bases and J lost 3, with 9 bases in between. CDR1 is MDHEN and CDR2 is SYDVKM in the germline V gene. The CDR3 is made up of 13 amino acids. CDR3 coding DNA: TGTGCCAGCAGTTTCAGCAGCCTCTACGAGCAGTACTTC. As protein: CASSFSSLYEQYF.

In this sample, this clone turned up once. The chain uses TRBV4-1 and TRBJ1-1; D is ambiguous. The V gene's germline CDR1 is MGHRA and CDR2 YSYEKL. Trimming stripped 5 bases from V and 4 bases from J, with 17 bases between. CDR3 length equals 15 residues. The CDR3 region has the DNA TGCGCCAGCAGCACGAACCCAATTGTTAGCACTGAAGCTTTCTTT. This translates into CASSTNPIVSTEAFF.